These 7 T cell receptor beta chains share one sample of origin, sequenced in a study of T cell responses to AZD1222 COVID-19 vaccine. Profiling relied on immunoSEQ multiplex PCR, and the TCRdb table lists in-frame clones only, not all of them. The sample shows over 150,000 clones, roughly 92% of them seen only once. This sample comprised peripheral blood, obtained on day 0 of AZD1222 vaccination. The source is an adult in good health.

The chain has TRBV28 and TRBJ2-5; unclear D gene. Per germline, CDR1 MDHEN and CDR2 SYDVKM. The CDR3 spans 12 residues. V gave up 5 bases and J gave up 3 bases, with 7 bases separating them. CDR3 bases: TGTGCCAGCAGTATTGTCGAAGAGACCCAGTACTTC. As protein: CASSIVEETQYF.

The CDR3 DNA reads TGTGCCAGCAGCCCAGGGACAGACTCCACCCGATACGACTACGAGCAGTACTTC. As protein: CASSPGTDSTRYDYEQYF. The V call is TRBV7-8, the J call TRBJ2-7; 7 bases align to TRBD1. The germline V gene has CDR1 SGHVS and CDR2 FQNEAQ. With V trimmed by 5 bases and J by 3 bases, 19 bases remained unmatched. This CDR3 spans 18 amino acids.

V gene TRBV5-1 combines with J gene TRBJ1-2, with D possibly matching TRBD1 (6 bases). Germline values: CDR1 SGHRS, CDR2 YFSETQ. The CDR3 has 16 amino acids. V lost 4 bases and J lost 1, with 17 bases in between. The CDR3 spells CASSPVGGAVNYGYTF. Here the CDR3 DNA reads TGCGCCAGCAGCCCCGTGGGGGGGGCAGTTAACTATGGCTACACCTTC.

The V call is TRBV29-1, the J call TRBJ2-3; the match to TRBD2 covers 9 bases. The CDR3 extends over 15 amino acids. V lost 1 base, J lost 2 bases, and 4 bases stayed unmatched. Germline assignment: CDR1 SQVTM and CDR2 ANQGSEA. In DNA, the CDR3 is TGCAGCGTTGAAGTTAGCGGGAGAATCACAGATACGCAGTATTTT. This codes for CSVEVSGRITDTQYF.

The chain uses TRBV2 and TRBJ1-5, with TRBD1 as a possible D gene (6 bases). Germline CDR1 reads SNHLY; CDR2 reads FYNNEI. Trimming left V 1 base short and J 0 bases short, with 16 bases between. CDR3 length equals 18 residues. The chain's CDR3 is CASSEDFPGTFSNQPQHF. Here the CDR3 DNA reads TGTGCCAGCAGTGAAGATTTCCCTGGGACATTTAGCAATCAGCCCCAGCATTTT.

This sequence joins TRBV12-3 or TRBV12-4 and TRBJ2-2; D is undetermined. The V end lost 8 bases, the J end lost 1 base, and 2 bases lay between the germline ends. This CDR3 has 11 amino acids. In DNA form, the CDR3 reads TGTGCCAGCCGGAACACCGGGGAGCTGTTTTTT. This gives the protein CASRNTGELFF.

The V gene is TRBV27, the J gene TRBJ1-2; D unclear. Germline V gene sequence: CDR1 MNHEY, CDR2 SMNVEV (reference sequence). The CDR3 has 17 amino acids. The ends were cut back, 7 bases at V and 4 bases at J, with 25 bases in the middle. CDR3 region: CASKELPGLGSGYGYTF. The CDR3 DNA follows: TGTGCCAGCAAAGAGTTACCAGGCCTGGGTTCGGGCTATGGCTACACCTTC.